Listed here is a single T cell receptor beta chain. Generated by immunoSEQ multiplex PCR, the TCRdb table keeps only in-frame clones and is missing some. Altogether tens of thousands of clones are present, approximately 79% being singletons, with the ten largest covering about a fifth. Germline values: CDR1 SGHVS, CDR2 FQNEAQ. CDR3 length: 15 residues. V was clipped by 2 bases and J by 1 base; unmatched bases: 1. This record belongs to a study of blood T cell repertoires in COVID-19. Background on the study: Specimens from acute and convalescent COVID-19 originated in the United States, Italy and Spain.

The sequenced sample was peripheral blood. The sequence came from a woman of 80 years or more with active or convalescent COVID-19. The V call is TRBV7-8, the J call TRBJ2-3, with 9 nucleotides matching TRBD2. CDR3 nucleotides: TGTGCCAGCAGCTTAAGACTAGCGGGCACAGATACGCAGTATTTT. This codes for CASSLRLAGTDTQYF.